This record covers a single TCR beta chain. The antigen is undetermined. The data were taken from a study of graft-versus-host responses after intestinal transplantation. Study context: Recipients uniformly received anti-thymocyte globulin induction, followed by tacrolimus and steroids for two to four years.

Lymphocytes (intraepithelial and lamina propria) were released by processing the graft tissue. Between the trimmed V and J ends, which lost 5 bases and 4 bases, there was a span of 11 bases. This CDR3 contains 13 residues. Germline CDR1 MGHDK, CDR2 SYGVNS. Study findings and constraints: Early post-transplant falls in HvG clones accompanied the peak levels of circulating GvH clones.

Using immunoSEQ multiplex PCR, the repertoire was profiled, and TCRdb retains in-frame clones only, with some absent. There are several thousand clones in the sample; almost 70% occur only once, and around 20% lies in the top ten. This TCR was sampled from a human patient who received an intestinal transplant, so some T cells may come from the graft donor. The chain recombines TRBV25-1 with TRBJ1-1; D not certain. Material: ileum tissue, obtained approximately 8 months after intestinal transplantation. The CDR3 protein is CASSLGLGTEAFF. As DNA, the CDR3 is TGTGCCAGCAGTCTCGGGCTGGGCACTGAAGCTTTCTTT.